In its sample, the clone carrying this T cell receptor beta chain ranks as medium-sized. Antigen unknown. Not a single patient had been given any form of treatment at any point before undergoing thyroid surgery. The sample belongs to a study of metastatic and nonmetastatic thyroid tumors. Overall study: Comparative analysis of repertoires was undertaken across blood and tumor or nodule tissue obtained from malignant and benign thyroid patients.

V was trimmed by 7 bases and J by 9 bases, leaving 13 bases between them. The CDR3 runs to 12 residues. Germline CDR1 is MDHEN and CDR2 is SYDVKM. Study results and caveats: Reportedly, malignant thyroid tumors had significantly higher TCR beta diversity than benign nodules, in blood and tumor.

TCRdb reanalyzed the PCR reads with MiXCR. The data contain approximately 13,000 clones, about an eighth of them singletons. This TCR came from a female donor with papillary thyroid cancer or a benign thyroid nodule (not recorded which). Some clones in this sample may be carry-over from other donors' samples. Material for sequencing was blood. J is TRBJ1-5 and V is TRBV28; unclear D gene. CDR3 in DNA: TGTGCCAGCACGCCGGGCAGAGGGCCCCAGCATTTT. This sequence encodes CASTPGRGPQHF.